This T cell receptor (beta chain) appears in the sequencing data of a study of T cell responses to AZD1222 COVID-19 vaccine. Pooled samples include second doses given at about 4 or 12 weeks. As concerns this clone: Its antigen remains unknown.

The CDR3 consists of 13 residues. The V end was cut by 4 bases, the J end by 8 bases, with 13 bases between. Germline CDR1 is SGHRS and CDR2 is YFSETQ. The table came from immunoSEQ multiplex PCR; TCRdb's copy has only in-frame clones and leaves some out. The table lists approximately 150,000 clones, approximately 90% of them singletons. General study results and limits: The donor cohort was predominantly white British with a female majority, and clonal diversity may have been underestimated. Spike regions recognized by vaccine-associated CD4 TCRs spanned the protein, led by 160-218 and 743-854. Two AZD1222 administrations were followed by greater Spike-specific TCR breadth and depth.

V gene TRBV5-1 combines with J gene TRBJ2-1, with no clear D. This sequence originates from an adult who received the AZD1222 COVID-19 vaccine. Sequences were derived from peripheral blood, sampled 28 days after the second AZD1222 dose. The CDR3 region has the DNA TGCGCCAGCAGCCCTACCCCGCTTGATGAGCAGTTCTTC. Amino acids: CASSPTPLDEQFF.